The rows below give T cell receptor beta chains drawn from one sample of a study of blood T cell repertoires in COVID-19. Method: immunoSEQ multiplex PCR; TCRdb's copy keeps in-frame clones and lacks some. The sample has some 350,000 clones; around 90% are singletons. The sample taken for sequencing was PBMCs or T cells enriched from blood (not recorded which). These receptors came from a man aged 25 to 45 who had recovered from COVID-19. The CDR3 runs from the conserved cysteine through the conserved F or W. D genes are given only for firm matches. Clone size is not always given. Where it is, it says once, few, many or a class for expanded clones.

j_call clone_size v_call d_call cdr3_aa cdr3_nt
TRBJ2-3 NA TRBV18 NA CASSPVADSTDTQYF TGTGCCAGCTCACCGGTGGCAGATAGCACAGATACGCAGTATTTT
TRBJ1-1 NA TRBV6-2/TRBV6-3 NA CASSYSSNTEAFF TGTGCCAGCAGTTATTCCTCGAACACTGAAGCTTTCTTT
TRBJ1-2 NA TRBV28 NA CASSLGHADGYTF TGTGCCAGCAGTTTGGGACATGCGGATGGCTACACCTTC
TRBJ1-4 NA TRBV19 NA CASSIGWIVREYEKLFF TGTGCCAGTAGTATAGGGTGGATAGTTAGGGAGTATGAAAAACTGTTTTTT
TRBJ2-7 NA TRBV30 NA CAWNSGGTGHHEQYF TGTGCCTGGAACTCGGGAGGGACAGGGCACCACGAGCAGTACTTC
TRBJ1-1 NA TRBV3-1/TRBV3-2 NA CASSQGELRRDTEAFF TGTGCCAGCAGCCAAGGGGAACTGCGGAGGGACACTGAAGCTTTCTTT
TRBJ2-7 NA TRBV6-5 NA CASRHQKTYEQYF TGTGCCAGCAGGCATCAGAAGACCTACGAGCAGTACTTC
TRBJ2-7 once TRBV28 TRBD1 CASSFPRDSTYEQYF TGTGCCAGCAGTTTCCCCCGGGACAGTACCTACGAGCAGTACTTC
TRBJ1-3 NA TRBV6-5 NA CASSYSGGSGNTIYF TGTGCCAGCAGTTACTCAGGAGGGAGCGGAAACACCATATATTTT
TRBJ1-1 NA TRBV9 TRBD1 CASTPTGGGTEAFF TGTGCCAGCACCCCGACAGGGGGCGGCACTGAAGCTTTCTTT
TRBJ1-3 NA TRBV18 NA CASSPAPGGSGNTIYF TGTGCCAGCTCACCCGCCCCCGGAGGCTCTGGAAACACCATATATTTT
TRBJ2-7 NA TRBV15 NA CATSRDTQDYEQYF TGTGCCACCAGCAGAGATACTCAGGACTACGAGCAGTACTTC
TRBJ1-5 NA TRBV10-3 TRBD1 CAISDTGGMEPQHF TGTGCCATCAGTGATACAGGGGGCATGGAGCCCCAGCATTTT
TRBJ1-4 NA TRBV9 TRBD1 CASSTLTGTPNEKLFF TGTGCCAGCAGCACTCTGACAGGGACTCCTAATGAAAAACTGTTTTTT
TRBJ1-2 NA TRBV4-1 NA CASSQGGRWSYGYTF TGCGCCAGCAGCCAAGGGGGGAGGTGGTCCTATGGCTACACCTTC
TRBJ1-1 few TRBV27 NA CASSLLGVRTEAFF TGTGCCAGCAGTTTATTAGGGGTAAGAACTGAAGCTTTCTTT
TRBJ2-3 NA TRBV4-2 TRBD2 CASSQERQPGLASTDTQYF TGTGCCAGCAGCCAAGAACGGCAGCCGGGACTAGCTAGCACAGATACGCAGTATTTT
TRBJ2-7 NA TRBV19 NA CASSISGTYEQYF TGTGCCAGTAGTATTTCCGGGACCTACGAGCAGTACTTC
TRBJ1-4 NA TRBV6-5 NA CASGENTRPEKLFF TGTGCCAGCGGAGAAAACACCCGCCCTGAAAAACTGTTTTTT
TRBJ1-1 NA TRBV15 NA CATSRGGGGRLNTEAFF TGTGCCACCAGCAGAGGGGGAGGGGGACGCTTGAACACTGAAGCTTTCTTT
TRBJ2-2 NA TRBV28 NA CASTTWEQGNTGELFF TGTGCCAGCACCACATGGGAACAGGGGAACACCGGGGAGCTGTTTTTT
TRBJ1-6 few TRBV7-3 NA CASSLGLDRGPLHF TGTGCCAGCAGCTTAGGGCTGGACAGAGGACCCCTCCACTTT
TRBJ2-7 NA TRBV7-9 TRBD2 CASSQRTSGGYEQYF TGTGCCAGCAGCCAGCGCACTAGCGGGGGTTACGAGCAGTACTTC
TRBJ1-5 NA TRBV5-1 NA CASSLAGREGQPQHF TGCGCCAGCAGCTTGGCCGGCAGGGAAGGCCAGCCCCAGCATTTT
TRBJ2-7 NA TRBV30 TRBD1 CAWSDPGQGNYEQYF TGTGCCTGGAGTGACCCTGGACAGGGGAACTACGAGCAGTACTTC
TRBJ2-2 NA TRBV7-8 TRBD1 CASSRDRGGGELFF TGTGCCAGCAGCAGAGACAGGGGTGGCGGGGAGCTGTTTTTT
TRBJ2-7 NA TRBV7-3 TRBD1 CASSTGTETYEQYF TGTGCCAGCAGCACCGGGACAGAGACCTACGAGCAGTACTTC